These 2 T cell receptor beta chains were sequenced from one sample in a study of blood T cell repertoires in COVID-19. Profiling relied on immunoSEQ multiplex PCR, and the TCRdb table lists in-frame clones only, not all of them. The sample has 50,000 to 70,000 clones, around 84% seen once; the top ten hold more than 15%. What was sequenced was peripheral blood. Receptor source: an older man with active COVID-19.

DNA of the CDR3: TGTGCCAGCAGTTTAGGAACGCAGGTAGGCACTGAAGCTTTCTTT. Protein sequence: CASSLGTQVGTEAFF. This sequence joins TRBV28 and TRBJ1-1, with D hard to call. The CDR3 totals 15 residues. Germline CDR1 MDHEN, CDR2 SYDVKM. V was clipped by 2 bases and J by 4 bases, with 14 bases between them.

The chain uses TRBV7-2 and TRBJ2-5; the D gene is possibly TRBD1 (5 bases). V shed 5 bases and J shed 4 bases, with 17 bases lying between them. Per germline, CDR1 SGHTA and CDR2 FQGNSA. The CDR3 covers 15 residues. The CDR3 coding sequence is TGTGCCAGCAGCGCCCGACAGAGCGTAGCAGAGACCCAGTACTTC. It yields the protein CASSARQSVAETQYF. The full variable domain, in which reference TRBV7-2 and TRBJ2-5 provide the parts outside the CDR3, is GAGVSQSPSNKVTEKGKDVELRCDPISGHTALYWYRQSLGQGLEFLIYFQGNSAPDKSGLPSDRFSAERTGGSVSTLTIQRTQQEDSAVYLCASSARQSVAETQYFGPGTRLLVL.